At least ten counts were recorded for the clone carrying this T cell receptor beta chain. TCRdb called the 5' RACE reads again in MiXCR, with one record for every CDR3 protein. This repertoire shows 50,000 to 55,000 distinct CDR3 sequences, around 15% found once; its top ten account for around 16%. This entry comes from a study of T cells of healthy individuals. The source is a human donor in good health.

CDR3 protein: CSVETLQGRYNEQFF. CDR3 bases: TGCAGCGTTGAAACCCTACAGGGGCGCTACAATGAGCAGTTCTTC. This sequence joins TRBV29-1 and TRBJ2-1; the match to TRBD1 covers 7 bases. CDR3 size: 15 residues. CDR1 and CDR2 (germline): SQVTM, ANQGSEA. V was pared by 2 bases and J by 3 bases, with 7 bases of the junction left unmatched.